The subject of this entry is one TCR beta chain. What antigen it recognizes has not been identified. Per-base qualities were not stored, and no clone one base away is much larger. From a lookup of the germline V gene (reference sequence), CDR1 and CDR2 are LNHDA and SQIVND. Germline trimming: 5 bases from V, 6 bases from J; junction bases outside gene matches: 5. The CDR3 runs 15 amino acids, cysteine and phenylalanine included. Only the CDR3 DNA stays, 45 bases, in frame from base 1. The sample belongs to a study of blood T cell repertoires in COVID-19 (dated by TCRdb to the early 2020s). Notes on the research overall: Samples from collaborators originated in the United States, Italy and Spain and spanned both the acute and convalescent phases of COVID-19. The repertoires were made available in a free public database intended to serve as a resource for research on the immune response to SARS-CoV-2. Where HLA class I and class II types were available, the types were taken from metadata supplied by the sample provider, not from assay-based typing. Sample metadata almost always included a de-identified subject ID, COVID-19 status, age in years and sex. Subjects who had been exposed to COVID-19, were actively infected with it, or had recovered from it provided the deeply sampled blood TCRbeta repertoires that made up the dataset. Samples were obtained from the ongoing ImmuneRACE study (first 160 participants) and from some 1,200 subjects provided by 6 global collaborators. The prospective study material was composed of cDNA or gDNA derived from T cells, B-cell-depleted T cells, or PBMCs.

Collaborating institutions collected whole blood in K2EDTA tubes following their own protocols. For TCRbeta analysis, collaborators shipped samples as frozen whole blood, isolated PBMCs, or DNA extracted from either of those sample types. What the work shows at the level of the full study, not this receptor alone: The amount of clinical and demographic metadata varied by source and participant and was provided uncurated.

TCRbeta CDR3 regions were amplified from genomic DNA using the immunoSEQ Assay, a bias-controlled multiplex PCR. In the paper's pipeline: Nucleated cell counts per sample were estimated from amplification of reference gene primers within the assay. To quantify the absolute abundance of each unique TCRbeta CDR3 rearrangement, sequence reads were collapsed and filtered. For each sample, productive Simpson clonality was calculated by taking the square root of Simpson's diversity index across productive rearrangements. TCRdb mirrors the immuneACCESS table, restricted to in-frame sequences. Some clones are absent from its copies; in checked studies, under half trace to an unresolved V gene, and the reason for the others is unknown. That table furnishes V, J and clone size, whereas the DNA furnished D and trimming. Within this sample are approximately 99,000 clones, with less than 90% of them counted one time only. Under 2% of the sample is in the top ten clones.

Sequenced: peripheral blood. The chain links TRBV19 with TRBJ2-1; TRBD2 matches 12 bases in the middle. This TCR was recovered from a man between 65 and 85 years old with active or convalescent COVID-19. The nucleotide sequence is TGTGCCAGTAGTGATACTAGCGGGGGGTCCAATGAGCAGTTCTTC. Its amino acids are CASSDTSGGSNEQFF.